This entry describes one T cell receptor (beta chain). Its antigen remains unidentified. The data belong to a study of cytotoxic CD8 clonotypes in ibrutinib-treated CLL. Study results and caveats: Exceeding age-matched healthy donors, baseline clonality also tracked the counts of circulating CD8+ T cells.

Germline V gene sequence: CDR1 SGHAT, CDR2 FQNNGV. V was trimmed by 0 bases and J by 1 base, leaving 12 bases between them. The CDR3 loop spans 16 amino acids. Target depth was 1 in 200,000 to 1 in 1 million T cells, about 10x per clonotype. Assay: immunoSEQ multiplex PCR; the TCRdb copy retains only in-frame clones and omits some. The data contain more than 110,000 clones, 65% to 85% of them seen just once; the ten biggest clones take up 7.5% to 8%. The material sequenced was PBMCs, taken after 36 months of ibrutinib treatment. This clonotype was obtained from a human donor with chronic lymphocytic leukemia. J is TRBJ2-5 and V is TRBV11-2; D gene ambiguous. CDR3 nucleotide sequence: TGTGCCAGCAGCTTAGATGTCAGGATTGCCCAAGAGACCCAGTACTTC. Its translation is CASSLDVRIAQETQYF.